The present T cell receptor beta chain was sequenced within a study of beta chain features in type 1 diabetes. The V end was cut by 10 bases, the J end by 2 bases, with 8 bases between. Per germline, CDR1 MNHEY and CDR2 SVGAGI. This CDR3 spans 11 amino acids. As regards this clone: Its specificity is not known.

Study observations and caveats: For type 1 diabetes patients, VDJ junctions showed fewer insertions and more deletions. Within each of all four CD4+ subsets, Type 1 diabetes patients had TCRB CDR3s that were moderately but significantly shorter.

Expressed TCRB transcripts got sequenced, as all isolated RNA was reverse transcribed. Using immunoSEQ multiplex PCR, the repertoire was profiled, and TCRdb retains in-frame clones only, with some absent. The sample lists under 350,000 clones; 24% were seen once. V usage is TRBV6-5 and J usage is TRBJ1-1; D not resolved. The sample taken for sequencing was naive CD4+ T cells from blood. The clonotype originates from a woman in her thirties with type 1 diabetes. CDR3: CAIGGNTEAFF. DNA of the CDR3: TGTGCCATCGGAGGTAACACTGAAGCTTTCTTT.